Presented here are 17 T cell receptor beta chains from one specimen sequenced in a study of blood T cells in healthy people across ages (dated by TCRdb to about 2015). Library preparation used 5' RACE. TCRdb names Illumina HiSeq 2500 as the instrument used. A second about 7 to 12 cycle PCR used a sample-barcoded 5' primer and a J-beta primer mix. In TCRdb, the public reads were trimmed at Q25 with fastp and aligned with MiXCR, with productive beta chains retained. Rows are unified per CDR3 protein, each entry keeping the most common DNA and genes. The sample data list 730,000 or so distinct CDR3 sequences, and roughly 43% of these were observed just once. The ten largest make up roughly 30% of the sample. Material for sequencing was blood. The receptors here all came from a man aged 80 or over in good health.

Only a few counts were recorded for this clonotype. This chain joins TRBV6-1 and TRBJ2-1; possible D gene TRBD2, 7 bases. The better agreement between TRBJ2-7 and the DNA end casts doubt on the J call. The CDR3 is made up of 15 amino acids. Looked up from germline, CDR1 is MNHNS and CDR2 is SASEGT. The CDR3 reads CASSEEGGRYNEQYF. In nucleotides, the CDR3 is TGTGCCAGCAGTGAAGAGGGGGGGCGCTACAATGAGCAGTACTTC.

The count of this clonotype is one. The chain recombines TRBV6-1 with TRBJ1-5, with TRBD1 identical over 8 bases. The CDR3 is 14 residues long. V was clipped by 7 bases and J by 7 bases; unmatched bases: 9. CDR1 is MNHNS and CDR2 is SASEGT in the germline V gene. CDR3 residues: CASTYTTGGQPQHF. Here the CDR3 DNA reads TGTGCCAGCACTTACACCACAGGGGGACAGCCCCAGCATTTT.

This clonotype was recorded many times. The DNA of the CDR3 is TGTGCCAGCAGCTTAGCGGAGCGGGGGGGCAGCGAGCAGTACTTC. Its translation is CASSLAERGGSEQYF. J is TRBJ2-7 and V is TRBV7-2; 10 positions match TRBD2. This CDR3 has 15 residues. Trimming took 0 bases from V and 6 from J; bases not matched to a gene: 5. CDR1 SGHTA and CDR2 FQGNSA come from the germline V gene.

This clonotype appeared a few times. The chain joins TRBV15 to TRBJ2-7; 7 bases match TRBD1. V shed 0 bases, J shed 2 bases, and the junction held 7 bases outside the gene matches. Germline lookup yields CDR1 LNHNV and CDR2 YYDKDF (reference sequence). This CDR3 comprises 16 residues. CDR3 region: CATSRDPGTVPYEQYF. Here the CDR3 DNA reads TGTGCCACCAGCAGAGACCCCGGGACAGTTCCCTACGAGCAGTACTTC.

The chain is built from TRBV11-2 and TRBJ2-1; D gene uncertain. Trimming cost V 5 bases and J 0 bases, with 20 bases left between them. This CDR3 comprises 18 residues. Germline-derived CDR1 and CDR2 are SGHAT and FQNNGV. CDR3 residues: CASSPKKRFQSSYNEQFF. The CDR3 nucleotides read TGTGCCAGCAGCCCCAAGAAGAGATTCCAGAGCTCCTACAATGAGCAGTTCTTC.

The chain couples TRBV9 to TRBJ2-3; D assignment may be TRBD1 or TRBD2 (6 bases each). This CDR3 has 18 residues. The ends were cut back, 0 bases at V and 5 bases at J, with 22 bases in the middle. CDR1 and CDR2 (germline): SGDLS, YYNGEE. CDR3: CASSVAGRGDRTGDTQYF. DNA of the CDR3: TGTGCCAGCAGCGTAGCTGGAAGGGGGGATCGAACGGGAGATACGCAGTATTTT.

This sequence joins TRBV20-1 and TRBJ1-5; no clear D gene. V gave up 1 base and J gave up 3 bases, with 16 bases separating them. This CDR3 has 16 residues. Germline V gene lookup returns CDR1 DFQATT and CDR2 SNEGSKA (reference sequence). The CDR3 region has the DNA TGCAGTGCTAGAGTAGAGGCGGGAGCTAACAATCAGCCCCAGCATTTT. Translation: CSARVEAGANNQPQHF.

This chain links TRBV7-8 with TRBJ2-1; 7 bases fit TRBD1. The DNA matches TRBJ2-7 better at its end, which makes the J call doubtful. The CDR3 runs 15 residues. Germline V lookup: CDR1 SGHVS, CDR2 FQNEAQ. CDR3 residues: CASRLTDRQYNEQYF. The CDR3 nucleotides are TGTGCCAGCAGACTTACGGACAGGCAGTACAATGAGCAGTACTTC.

The chain uses TRBV7-3 and TRBJ2-7, with TRBD2 as a possible D gene (5 bases). The V and J ends lost 3 bases and 12 bases respectively, with 15 bases between them. Germline values: CDR1 SGHTA, CDR2 FQGTGA. The CDR3 consists of 12 residues. The DNA for the CDR3 is TGTGCCAGCAGCTTTTGGAGGCTTACTCGGTACTTC. Translated, it gives CASSFWRLTRYF.

The rearrangement uses TRBV5-1 and TRBJ1-3; D is perhaps TRBD1 (6 bases). CDR1 is SGHRS and CDR2 is YFSETQ in the germline V gene. Trimming stripped 4 bases from V and 0 bases from J, with 8 bases between. This CDR3 is built from 14 residues. The CDR3 DNA sequence: TGCGCCAGCAGCGGGGGCCGCTCTGGAAACACCATATATTTT. It specifies CASSGGRSGNTIYF.

This clonotype was seen a handful of times. The V gene is TRBV3-1, the J gene TRBJ2-7; no reliable D call. There are 15 residues in the CDR3. The ends were cut back, 2 bases at V and 3 bases at J, with 14 bases in the middle. CDR1 LGHDT and CDR2 YNNKEL come from the germline V gene (reference sequence). The CDR3 loop reads CASSQSEIGYYEQYF. CDR3 nucleotide sequence: TGTGCCAGCAGCCAATCAGAGATTGGGTACTACGAGCAGTACTTC.

This clonotype showed up many times. V is TRBV6-5 and J is TRBJ1-2, with 8 bases identical to TRBD1. Germline-derived CDR1 and CDR2 are MNHEY and SVGAGI. The CDR3 consists of 15 residues. V shed 0 bases, J shed 5 bases, and the junction held 5 bases outside the gene matches. The CDR3 bases are TGTGCCAGCAGTTACTCGAGACAGGGGACGTATGGCTACACCTTC. Protein product: CASSYSRQGTYGYTF.

This clonotype showed up just a few times. It may be a read error: a sequence one base away is much more abundant. The chain is built from TRBV20-1 and TRBJ2-5, with TRBD2 matching 9 bases. Germline loops: CDR1 DFQATT, CDR2 SNEGSKA (reference sequence). V lost 2 bases, J lost 11 bases, and 12 bases stayed unmatched. The CDR3 covers 14 residues. The CDR3 DNA sequence: TGCAGTGCTAGAACTCCTAGCGGGGTTAATGAGCAGTACTTC. Translation gives CSARTPSGVNEQYF.

The genes are TRBV6-2 or TRBV6-3 and TRBJ2-2, with 11 nucleotides matching TRBD1. Germline values: CDR1 MNHEY, CDR2 SVGEGT. The trim removed 8 bases at V and 2 bases at J, leaving 1 base unmatched. This CDR3 is 14 amino acids long. The CDR3 region is CASRTGGNTGELFF. In DNA form, the CDR3 reads TGTGCCAGCCGGACAGGGGGCAACACCGGGGAGCTGTTTTTT.

This clonotype was detected only once. The chain couples TRBV19 to TRBJ1-5, with 7 bases lining up with TRBD1. The germline V gene encodes CDR1 LNHDA and CDR2 SQIVND (reference sequence). The V segment lost 5 bases and the J segment 2 bases; nucleotides outside the gene matches: 12. The CDR3 extends over 17 amino acids. CDR3 nucleotide sequence: TGTGCCAGTAGTGGCCCCCCGACAGGGTTGGGCAATCAGCCCCAGCATTTT. Its translation is CASSGPPTGLGNQPQHF.

V and J are TRBV5-1 and TRBJ2-3; 7 nucleotides line up with TRBD2. With 4 bases clipped from V and 4 bases from J, the junction kept 9 bases outside the gene matches. The germline V gene encodes CDR1 SGHRS and CDR2 YFSETQ. There are 15 residues in the CDR3. DNA for the CDR3: TGCGCCAGCAGCATATCTTCGGGGGGTGCAGATACGCAGTATTTT. This gives the protein CASSISSGGADTQYF.

This clonotype was seen repeatedly, ten times or more. The chain combines TRBV4-3 with TRBJ2-1, with D possibly being TRBD2 (5 bases). The V and J ends lost 1 base and 0 bases respectively, with 10 bases between them. Germline V lookup: CDR1 LGHNA, CDR2 YSLEER. This CDR3 region has 16 residues. CDR3 coding DNA: TGCGCCAGCAGCCAAGGCAGCGGACCCTCCTACAATGAGCAGTTCTTC. This sequence encodes CASSQGSGPSYNEQFF.